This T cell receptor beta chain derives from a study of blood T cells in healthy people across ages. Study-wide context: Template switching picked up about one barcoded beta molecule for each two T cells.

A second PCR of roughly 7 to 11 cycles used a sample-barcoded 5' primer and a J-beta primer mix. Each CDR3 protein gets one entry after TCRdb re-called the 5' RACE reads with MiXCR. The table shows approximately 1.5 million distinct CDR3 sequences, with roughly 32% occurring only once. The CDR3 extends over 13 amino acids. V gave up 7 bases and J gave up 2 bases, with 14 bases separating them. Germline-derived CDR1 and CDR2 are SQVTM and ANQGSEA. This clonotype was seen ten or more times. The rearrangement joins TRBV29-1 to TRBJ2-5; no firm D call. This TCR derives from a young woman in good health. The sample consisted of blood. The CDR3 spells CSGPKTRQETQYF. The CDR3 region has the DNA TGCAGCGGACCCAAGACACGGCAAGAGACCCAGTACTTC.